The entry below describes one T cell receptor beta chain. Its antigen is as yet unknown. This CDR3 has 14 residues. Germline V gives CDR1 SGHDT, CDR2 YYEEEE. V was cut by 5 bases and J by 7 bases, with 17 bases left in between. This record belongs to a study of OX40 agonist ivuxolimab in advanced cancers. Background on the study: Participants, approximately 81% male, averaged roughly 59 years of age, ranging from about 23 to 90. Study-wide points: The study found that CD8+ T cells averaged more expanded clones than CD4+.

Some clones are missing from TCRdb's copy, which holds only in-frame ones; the method was immunoSEQ multiplex PCR. The data hold about 53,000 clones, with 88% observed a single time. The specimen was CD4+ or CD8+ T cells sorted from blood, collected in a trial of the OX40 agonist ivuxolimab. The V gene is TRBV5-6, the J gene TRBJ2-3; D remains unclear. The TCR originated in an adult with an advanced solid tumor such as melanoma, head and neck, liver or kidney cancer. Here the CDR3 reads CASSLALGMNTQYF. CDR3 sequence (DNA): TGTGCCAGCAGTTTAGCCCTTGGGATGAATACGCAGTATTTT.